This TCR beta chain came from a study of shared clonotypes between healthy human individuals. CD45RO-negative, CCR7-selected cells formed the naive CD8 fraction, which excluded terminally differentiated effector memory CD45RA+ cells. Concerning this clone itself: Its antigen is still unknown.

Once extracted for a subset, genomic DNA was divided evenly among several immunoSEQ plates. The assay was immunoSEQ multiplex PCR, and TCRdb's table has in-frame clones only and misses some. The table has about 800,000 clones, 90% to 97% seen once. Study findings and constraints: Naive subsets usually exceeded memory subsets in estimated richness.

The germline V and J ends were trimmed by 3 bases and 2 bases, with 12 bases remaining between them. Germline CDR1 reads SGHRS; CDR2 reads YFSETQ. This CDR3 region has 14 residues. The chain uses TRBV5-1 and TRBJ2-7; D is unclear. The sequence came from a man aged 25 to 40 in good health. Material for sequencing was naive CD8+ T cells sorted from blood. Here the CDR3 reads CASSWTDRPYEQYF. CDR3 DNA sequence: TGCGCCAGCAGCTGGACGGACCGACCCTACGAGCAGTACTTC. Combining the CDR3 with reference TRBV5-1 and TRBJ2-7 gives the whole variable domain KAGVTQTPRYLIKTRGQQVTLSCSPISGHRSVSWYQQTPGQGLQFLFEYFSETQRNKGNFPGRFSGRQFSNSRSEMNVSTLELGDSALYLCASSWTDRPYEQYFGPGTRLTVT.